This T cell receptor beta chain was identified in a study of control samples from healthy donors and cancer patients. Here immunoSEQ multiplex PCR was the method, and the copy in TCRdb shows in-frame clones only, minus some. The repertoire includes tens of thousands of clones, around 89% of them detected once, and approximately 15% sits in the top ten. The germline CDR1 and CDR2 sequences are MNHEY and SVGAGI. The CDR3 loop spans 11 amino acids. Trimming left V 8 bases short and J 4 bases short, with 8 bases between. The source of this sequence is a woman aged 70-85 years in good health. This chain joins TRBV6-5 and TRBJ1-2; D is unclear. Sequenced material: blood. The CDR3 DNA reads TGTGCCAGCGGGGAGAGCTATGGCTACACCTTC. This codes for CASGESYGYTF.